These T cell receptor beta chains were read from a single sample in a study of T cell responses to AZD1222 COVID-19 vaccine. Profiling relied on immunoSEQ multiplex PCR, and the TCRdb table lists in-frame clones only, not all of them. In the table there are about 140,000 clones, 92% of which are singletons. Sequences were derived from peripheral blood, sampled 28 days after the second AZD1222 dose. These receptors were obtained from an adult who received the AZD1222 COVID-19 vaccine. The CDR3 runs from the conserved cysteine through the conserved F or W. The D gene is left open where the match is weak. Expanded clones get a size class; other rows say once, few or many, or leave the size out.

NA	NA	TRBV7-3	TRBJ2-1	TGTGCCAGCAGCCCCCTAGCGAACTCCTACAATGAGCAGTTCTTC	CASSPLANSYNEQFF
NA	NA	TRBV29-1	TRBJ1-2	TGCAGCGTTGAAGACAGCAGCTATGGCTACACCTTC	CSVEDSSYGYTF
NA	NA	TRBV18	TRBJ1-1	TGTGCCAGCTCACGGACGAACACTGAAGCTTTCTTT	CASSRTNTEAFF
NA	NA	TRBV12-3/TRBV12-4	TRBJ2-7	TGTGCCAGCAGTTACGGACGGGGATATCGGCAGTACTTC	CASSYGRGYRQYF
medium-sized	TRBD1	TRBV7-9	TRBJ1-1	TGTGCCAGCAGCTTCGGGACAGACCTTGCTTTCTTT	CASSFGTDLAFF
NA	TRBD1	TRBV5-6	TRBJ1-2	TGTGCCAGCAGCTTGCACAGGGGGTCTGGCTACACCTTC	CASSLHRGSGYTF
NA	TRBD1	TRBV10-3	TRBJ1-2	TGTGCCATCGGGAGGGCGGGACAGGGGAACTATGGCTACACCTTC	CAIGRAGQGNYGYTF
NA	TRBD1	TRBV7-9	TRBJ1-1	TGTGCCAGCAGCCCCGGGACAGGGGGCTTTTCGCGTTCCCTAAAAGCTTTCTTT	CASSPGTGGFSRSLKAFF
NA	TRBD1	TRBV7-9	TRBJ1-2	TGTGCCAGCAGCGAGGGACAGATTAATGGCTACACCTTC	CASSEGQINGYTF
NA	TRBD1	TRBV19	TRBJ1-5	TGTGCCAGTAGTCTTGGACAGGGGATGATGGACAATCAGCCCCAGCATTTT	CASSLGQGMMDNQPQHF
NA	NA	TRBV6-6	TRBJ1-1	TGTGCCAGCAGTTACTCGGACAGAGGAGCTTTCTTT	CASSYSDRGAFF
NA	TRBD1	TRBV5-1	TRBJ2-1	TGCGCCAGCAGCTCCGAAGACTACAGGGGTTTGGAGCAGTTCTTC	CASSSEDYRGLEQFF
NA	NA	TRBV5-1	TRBJ1-2	TGCGCCAGCAGCTCTCGGGACGGTAACTATGGCTACACCTTC	CASSSRDGNYGYTF
NA	TRBD2	TRBV7-9	TRBJ2-1	TGTGCCAGCTTCCGGACAGCATGGACTAGCGGGAGGGACAATGAGCAGTTCTTC	CASFRTAWTSGRDNEQFF
once	TRBD2	TRBV29-1	TRBJ2-1	TGCAGCCTAAGGCGGGGGGGCCGGGAGCAGTTCTTC	CSLRRGGREQFF
NA	NA	TRBV19	TRBJ2-1	TGTGCCAGTAGTATCACCGAGGGGTATGGGAATGAGCAGTTCTTC	CASSITEGYGNEQFF
NA	TRBD1	TRBV19	TRBJ2-2	TGTGCCAGTGCACTTGACAGGGTTCACACCGGGGAGCTGTTTTTT	CASALDRVHTGELFF
NA	TRBD1	TRBV6-1	TRBJ1-2	TGTGCCAGCAGTGAATTCGACAGGGCCAGGGGCTACACCTTC	CASSEFDRARGYTF
once	NA	TRBV5-5	TRBJ1-2	TGTGCCAGCAGCTGGGAACCGACACCCGGCTATGGCTACACCTTC	CASSWEPTPGYGYTF
NA	NA	TRBV20-1	TRBJ1-1	TGCAGTGCTCAGGAGTGGGCTGAAGCTTTCTTT	CSAQEWAEAFF
NA	NA	TRBV2	TRBJ2-1	TGTGCCAGCAGTCTACAGGGGAGGGCACACGATGAGCAGTTCTTC	CASSLQGRAHDEQFF
NA	NA	TRBV2	TRBJ1-5	TGTGCCAGCAGTGATCGACAGCGAGTTTCCCAGCCCCAGCATTTT	CASSDRQRVSQPQHF
NA	TRBD1	TRBV5-6	TRBJ2-2	TGTGCCAGCAGCTTGTTGTGGTGGAACAGGGGTGGGGACACCGGGGAGCTGTTTTTT	CASSLLWWNRGGDTGELFF
NA	NA	TRBV19	TRBJ2-6	TGTGCCAGTAGTATACCTTCGGTGTCTGGGGCCAACGTCCTGACTTTC	CASSIPSVSGANVLTF
NA	TRBD1	TRBV19	TRBJ2-7	TGTGCCAGTAGTGGGACAGGGCTGGGAGGCGAGCAGTACTTC	CASSGTGLGGEQYF
once	TRBD1	TRBV6-5	TRBJ2-2	TGTGCCAGCAGTTACTCCCAGGGGGCGAGGGAGCTGTTTTTT	CASSYSQGARELFF
NA	NA	TRBV6-1	TRBJ2-1	TGTGCCAGCAGTGATGCTCTAGCCCCCCACAATGAGCAGTTCTTC	CASSDALAPHNEQFF
NA	NA	TRBV7-8	TRBJ1-5	TGTGCCAGCAGCTTATTTTACAGGGACTATCAGCCCCAGCATTTT	CASSLFYRDYQPQHF
NA	NA	TRBV7-9	TRBJ2-1	TGTGCCAGCAGCCCTTTACTACTCAATGAGCAGTTCTTC	CASSPLLLNEQFF
NA	NA	TRBV28	TRBJ1-4	TGTGCCACCTCCATTCTCAGGGTCTCCGATGAAAAACTGTTTTTT	CATSILRVSDEKLFF
NA	TRBD1	TRBV6-5	TRBJ1-5	TGTGCCAGCAGCAGGACAGGAGGGATTAATCAGCCCCAGCATTTT	CASSRTGGINQPQHF
NA	NA	TRBV7-8	TRBJ2-7	TGTGCCAGCAGCTTAGTTGGGCTCACCTACGAGCAGTACTTC	CASSLVGLTYEQYF
NA	NA	TRBV19	TRBJ1-2	TGTGCCAGTAGTCTCGATTACAGCTATGGCTACACCTTC	CASSLDYSYGYTF
NA	NA	TRBV25-1	TRBJ1-2	TGTGCCAGCAGTGAATATCCAGAACGTTATGGCTACACCTTC	CASSEYPERYGYTF
NA	NA	TRBV19	TRBJ1-1	TGTGCCAGTAGTATAGATCGAGCAGATGTTGAAGCTTTCTTT	CASSIDRADVEAFF
once	NA	TRBV11-2	TRBJ1-5	TGTGCCAGCAGCCCAGGGCGGGGGCCCCAGCATTTT	CASSPGRGPQHF
once	NA	TRBV18	TRBJ1-1	TGTGCCAGCTCACCACCGGGGGTTAGCACTGAAGCTTTCTTT	CASSPPGVSTEAFF
NA	NA	TRBV7-7	TRBJ2-2	TGTGCCAGCAGCTTAGCTCGGGGCCCAAACACCGGGGAGCTGTTTTTT	CASSLARGPNTGELFF
NA	TRBD1	TRBV28	TRBJ1-2	TGTGCCAGCAGTCCCGGACAGGGATGGAACTATGGCTACACCTTC	CASSPGQGWNYGYTF
NA	NA	TRBV7-2	TRBJ2-5	TGTGCCAGCAGCCCTAGAGACTCAGAGACCCAGTACTTC	CASSPRDSETQYF
NA	NA	TRBV7-2	TRBJ2-1	TGTGCCAGCAGCTTAGCCCCCTACACTGCCTTCTCCTACAATGAGCAGTTCTTC	CASSLAPYTAFSYNEQFF
NA	TRBD1	TRBV9	TRBJ1-2	TGTGCCAGCAGCGGAACAGGGGGAGGCTACACCTTC	CASSGTGGGYTF
NA	NA	TRBV28	TRBJ1-1	TGTGCCAGCAGTTCCCCAGAGCGAGAGGACACTGAAGCTTTCTTT	CASSSPEREDTEAFF
NA	NA	TRBV7-9	TRBJ1-6	TGTGCCAGCAATGACAGAAATTCACCCCTCCACTTT	CASNDRNSPLHF
NA	NA	TRBV5-1	TRBJ1-1	TGCGCCAGCAGCTTGGAGGGGATGGGCACTGAAGCTTTCTTT	CASSLEGMGTEAFF
NA	NA	TRBV5-6	TRBJ2-5	TGTGCCAGCAGCTTGGGACTAGGGGATGAGACCCAGTACTTC	CASSLGLGDETQYF
few	NA	TRBV6-4	TRBJ1-2	TGTGCCAGCTCAGAAGGACCTTCCTATGGCTACACCTTC	CASSEGPSYGYTF
NA	TRBD2	TRBV18	TRBJ2-5	TGTGCCAGCTCACCAACGGTAGCGGGGGGAAAAGAGACCCAGTACTTC	CASSPTVAGGKETQYF
NA	TRBD1	TRBV7-2	TRBJ2-7	TGTGCCAGCAGCTTAGCGCCGTTGGACAGGGGGAACGAGCAGTACTTC	CASSLAPLDRGNEQYF
NA	TRBD2	TRBV6-6	TRBJ2-1	TGTGCCAGCAGTTACCTTCTAGCGGGCTACAATGAGCAGTTCTTC	CASSYLLAGYNEQFF
NA	NA	TRBV4-1	TRBJ2-7	TGCGCCAGCAGCATAACCGGGACATCTGGGTCCGGCTGGTACTTC	CASSITGTSGSGWYF
NA	NA	TRBV7-2	TRBJ2-3	TGTGCCAGCAGCTCGTTTCCAAGGGGGACCCATGATACGCAGTATTTT	CASSSFPRGTHDTQYF
NA	NA	TRBV6-2/TRBV6-3	TRBJ2-2	TGTGCCAGCAGCCCCTGGGGCCACAACACCGGGGAGCTGTTTTTT	CASSPWGHNTGELFF
NA	TRBD1	TRBV6-6	TRBJ2-7	TGTGCCAGCACCTCCGGGACAGGGTCGTACGAGCAGTACTTC	CASTSGTGSYEQYF
NA	TRBD2	TRBV5-1	TRBJ2-1	TGCGCCAGCCGGGGCGGGGGCTCCTACAATGAGCAGTTCTTC	CASRGGGSYNEQFF
NA	TRBD1	TRBV11-2	TRBJ1-6	TGTGCCAGCAGCTCGACCACCGGGACAGGGGGATCACCCCTCCACTTT	CASSSTTGTGGSPLHF
NA	NA	TRBV9	TRBJ1-2	TGTGCCAGCAGCGTAGGCAGGGAGGAAAACTATGGCTACACCTTC	CASSVGREENYGYTF
once	NA	TRBV11-2	TRBJ1-3	TGTGCCAGCAGCTCCCCCAGCGCTGGAAACACCATATATTTT	CASSSPSAGNTIYF
NA	NA	TRBV5-6	TRBJ2-5	TGTGCCAGCAGCCCTTTTAGGGGGGACACGTACCAAGAGACCCAGTACTTC	CASSPFRGDTYQETQYF
NA	TRBD1	TRBV27	TRBJ1-1	TGTGCCAGCAGTCATTACCTACAGGGGACGGTGTGGGTCACTGAAGCTTTCTTT	CASSHYLQGTVWVTEAFF